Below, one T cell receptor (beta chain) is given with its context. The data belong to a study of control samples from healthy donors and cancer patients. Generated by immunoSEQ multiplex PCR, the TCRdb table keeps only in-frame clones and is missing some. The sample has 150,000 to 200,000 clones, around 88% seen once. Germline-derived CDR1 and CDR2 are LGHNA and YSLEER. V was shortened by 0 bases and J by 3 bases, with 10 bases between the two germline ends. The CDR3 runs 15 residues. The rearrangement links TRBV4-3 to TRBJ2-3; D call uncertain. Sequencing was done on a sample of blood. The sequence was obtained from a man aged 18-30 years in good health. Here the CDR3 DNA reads TGCGCCAGCAGCCAAGAACCCGATGGGACAGATACGCAGTATTTT. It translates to CASSQEPDGTDTQYF.